The 25 T cell receptor beta chains in this list originate from one sample, sequenced in a study of cytomegalovirus exposure and HLA in healthy donors (dated by TCRdb to about 2017). The library relied on the immunoSEQ multiplex PCR assay. The multiplex PCR relied on a mix of 60 forward primers for TCR Vbeta segments and 13 reverse primers for TCR Jbeta segments. TCRdb stores this immuneACCESS table with in-frame sequences only. Part of the clones is absent; in the studies checked, under half of the shortfall reflects unresolved V genes, and no reason is known for the rest. The table for this sample lists roughly 130,000 clones; around 80% of them were counted only once. Together, the top ten hold around 3% of the sample. The sequenced material came from PBMCs. The receptors were gathered from a woman aged 18-29 years in good health and CMV-seropositive.

This chain joins TRBV7-8 and TRBJ2-3; TRBD2 is a possible D gene (5 bases). Trimming shortened V by 2 bases and J by 7 bases, and 10 bases separated the two germline ends. The CDR3 loop spans 13 amino acids. The germline V gene has CDR1 SGHVS and CDR2 FQNEAQ. CDR3 coding DNA: TGTGCCAGCAGCTTAAGACTACTGAATACGCAGTATTTT. Its translation is CASSLRLLNTQYF.

This rearrangement joins TRBV2 to TRBJ2-7; maybe TRBD2 (7 bases). The length of the CDR3 is 15 residues. Per the germline V gene, CDR1 is SNHLY and CDR2 is FYNNEI. The V end was cut by 3 bases, the J end by 3 bases, with 15 bases between. The chain's CDR3 is CASSDGGRGSYEQYF. CDR3 DNA sequence: TGTGCCAGCAGTGACGGGGGGCGGGGAAGCTACGAGCAGTACTTC.

The chain joins TRBV7-9 to TRBJ2-1, with D tentatively TRBD1 (6 bases). The CDR3 is 14 amino acids. V lost 5 bases, J lost 8 bases, and 16 bases lay in between. Germline CDR1 is SEHNR and CDR2 is FQNEAQ (reference sequence). The CDR3 reads CASSPRDIRDEQFF. The CDR3 DNA sequence: TGTGCCAGCAGCCCCCGGGACATACGGGATGAGCAGTTCTTC. Variable domain in full (rest from reference TRBV7-9 and TRBJ2-1): DTGVSQNPRHKITKRGQNVTFRCDPISEHNRLYWYRQTLGQGPEFLTYFQNEAQLEKSRLLSDRFSAERPKGSFSTLEIQRTEQGDSAMYLCASSPRDIRDEQFFGPGTRLTVL.

This chain joins TRBV4-2 and TRBJ2-1, with D tentatively TRBD2 (5 bases). V shed 0 bases and J shed 6 bases, with 6 bases lying between them. CDR1 is LGHNA and CDR2 is YNFKEQ in the germline V gene. CDR3 size: 13 residues. The CDR3 region has the DNA TGTGCCAGCAGCCAAGAAGGACTCAATGAGCAGTTCTTC. Its protein is CASSQEGLNEQFF.

This chain joins TRBV21-1 and TRBJ2-6; TRBD2 reflects the table's D call only, with no check against the DNA. TRBV21-1 is described as a pseudogene. The CDR3 extends over 16 amino acids. This CDR3 is CASSHLRVSGANVLTF. The CDR3 bases are TGTGCCAGCAGCCATCTGAGAGTCTCTGGGGCCAACGTCCTGACTTTC.

In its sample, this clone was seen a few times. J is TRBJ2-5 and V is TRBV9, with D perhaps TRBD2 (7 bases). The CDR3 consists of 16 residues. Per germline, CDR1 SGDLS and CDR2 YYNGEE. Trimming pared 3 bases from V and 2 bases from J, leaving 17 bases between. CDR3 in amino acids: CASSGAGAPLQETQYF. The CDR3 bases are TGTGCCAGCAGCGGCGCGGGGGCGCCTCTACAAGAGACCCAGTACTTC.

The chain joins TRBV28 to TRBJ1-6, with 7 bases aligning to TRBD1. Per the germline V gene, CDR1 is MDHEN and CDR2 is SYDVKM. After removal of 6 bases from V and 0 bases from J, the junction contained 5 bases not matched to a gene. The CDR3 spans 16 residues. The CDR3 loop reads CASRSTGSSYNSPLHF. DNA of the CDR3: TGTGCCAGCAGATCGACAGGGAGCTCCTATAATTCACCCCTCCACTTT.

The chain joins TRBV5-8 to TRBJ2-7; D is possibly TRBD1 (7 bases). This CDR3 contains 13 residues. The germline V gene encodes CDR1 SGHTS and CDR2 YDEGEE. The V end lost 4 bases, the J end lost 6 bases, and 14 bases lay between the germline ends. The CDR3 DNA reads TGTGCCAGCAGCCCGCAGGGGGGAGGCGAGCAGTACTTC. This codes for CASSPQGGGEQYF.

This clone was observed a few times. This chain links TRBV15 with TRBJ1-5; 7 bases map to TRBD1. The CDR3 has 16 residues. CDR1 LNHNV and CDR2 YYDKDF come from the germline V gene (reference sequence). Germline trimming cut 3 bases from V and 1 base from J; bases unmatched to any gene: 6. CDR3 in DNA: TGTGCCACCAGCAGGGACGGGACAGCGAGCAATCAGCCCCAGCATTTT. Translating gives CATSRDGTASNQPQHF.

The rearrangement links TRBV7-9 to TRBJ1-2; 7 bases agree with TRBD1. V lost 3 bases, J lost 2 bases, and 6 bases stayed unmatched. The CDR3 spans 15 residues. Germline CDR1 reads SEHNR; CDR2 reads FQNEAQ (reference sequence). The CDR3 coding sequence is TGTGCCAGCAGCTTCCGCGACAGGGCGAACTATGGCTACACCTTC. The encoded protein is CASSFRDRANYGYTF.

The chain has TRBV5-1 and TRBJ2-5, with D possibly being TRBD2 (6 bases). V lost 4 bases, J lost 5 bases, and 15 bases lay in between. From germline, CDR1 is SGHRS and CDR2 YFSETQ. The CDR3 contains 14 residues. The CDR3 nucleotides are TGCGCCAGCAGCCCCTCATCTAGCGACGAGACCCAGTACTTC. It encodes CASSPSSSDETQYF.

The J gene is TRBJ2-2, the V gene TRBV5-4, with 12 bases matching TRBD1. CDR3 size: 15 residues. Trimming removed 4 bases from V and 5 bases from J; junction bases left unmatched: 3. Per germline, CDR1 SGHNT and CDR2 YYREEE (reference sequence). In DNA, the CDR3 is TGTGCCAGCAGCGCGGGACAGGGGGCAACCGGGGAGCTGTTTTTT. Translating it yields CASSAGQGATGELFF. The variable domain in full, completed from reference TRBV5-4 and TRBJ2-2, reads ETGVTQSPTHLIKTRGQQVTLRCSSQSGHNTVSWYQQALGQGPQFIFQYYREEENGRGNFPPRFSGLQFPNYSSELNVNALELDDSALYLCASSAGQGATGELFFGEGSRLTVL.

The chain uses TRBV27 and TRBJ2-7; tentative D call: TRBD2 (6 bases). The germline V gene has CDR1 MNHEY and CDR2 SMNVEV (reference sequence). This CDR3 has 13 residues. V lost 8 bases to trimming and J lost 3 bases, with 14 bases between them. CDR3 nucleotides: TGTGCCAGCCGGAGGGGAGCCAACTACGAGCAGTACTTC. This gives the protein CASRRGANYEQYF.

The J gene is TRBJ2-3, the V gene TRBV28, with TRBD2 matching over 13 bases. V was pared by 8 bases and J by 3 bases, with 8 bases of the junction left unmatched. The V gene's germline CDR1 is MDHEN and CDR2 SYDVKM. This CDR3 is built from 16 residues. This chain's CDR3 is CASGGRTSGGTDTQYF. The CDR3 DNA follows: TGTGCCAGCGGGGGACGGACTAGCGGGGGTACAGATACGCAGTATTTT.

The chain employs TRBV2 and TRBJ1-1, with D possibly matching TRBD1 (6 bases). The CDR3 runs to 12 residues. The V gene's germline CDR1 is SNHLY and CDR2 FYNNEI. V was shortened by 11 bases and J by 7 bases, with 17 bases between the two germline ends. The CDR3 is CAEGTRGGEAFF. The CDR3 nucleotides are TGTGCCGAAGGAACTAGGGGGGGTGAAGCTTTCTTT.

This clone was picked up a small number of times. This rearrangement joins TRBV29-1 to TRBJ1-1; 7 positions match TRBD1. This CDR3 is built from 11 residues. CDR1 is SQVTM and CDR2 is ANQGSEA in the germline V gene. V was pared by 7 bases and J by 2 bases, with 1 base of the junction left unmatched. For the CDR3, the DNA is TGCAGCGACAGGGGTAACACTGAAGCTTTCTTT. Amino acid sequence: CSDRGNTEAFF.

The chain is built from TRBV5-4 and TRBJ2-1; 10 bases agree with TRBD1. The CDR3 has 13 residues. CDR1 and CDR2 (germline): SGHNT, YYREEE (reference sequence). Unmatched junction bases numbered 3, after V lost 3 bases and J lost 9 bases. CDR3 sequence: CASSSGTGAEQFF. CDR3 coding DNA: TGTGCCAGCAGCTCCGGGACAGGGGCTGAGCAGTTCTTC.

V and J are TRBV6-6 and TRBJ2-1, with D perhaps matching TRBD1 (5 bases). Trimming pared 4 bases from V and 4 bases from J, leaving 17 bases between. The CDR3 is 16 amino acids. Germline CDR1 is MNHNY and CDR2 is SVGAGI (reference sequence). The DNA of the CDR3 is TGTGCCAGCAGTTCCGACAGCCCCCTTGAGTACAATGAGCAGTTCTTC. Translation: CASSSDSPLEYNEQFF.

The genes are TRBV6-1 and TRBJ2-1; 7 nucleotides align to TRBD1. CDR3 size: 13 residues. J was trimmed by 5 bases and V by 4 bases; bases with no gene match: 2. Germline assignment: CDR1 MNHNS and CDR2 SASEGT. The DNA for the CDR3 is TGTGCCAGCAGTGGGGACAGTCACAATGAGCAGTTCTTC. Encoded protein: CASSGDSHNEQFF.

The V call is TRBV19, the J call TRBJ2-2; D ambiguous. This CDR3 contains 11 residues. Between the trimmed V and J ends, which lost 1 base and 8 bases, there was a span of 2 bases. Germline loops: CDR1 LNHDA, CDR2 SQIVND (reference sequence). The CDR3: CASSIAGELFF. The CDR3 nucleotides are TGTGCCAGTAGTATAGCGGGGGAGCTGTTTTTT.

This clone was found many times. The sample holds other DNA sequences that translate to the same CDR3. J is TRBJ2-7 and V is TRBV7-9; TRBD2 is a possible D gene (5 bases). Germline loops: CDR1 SEHNR, CDR2 FQNEAQ (reference sequence). The germline V and J ends were trimmed by 5 bases and 1 base, with 12 bases remaining between them. The CDR3 is 14 amino acids. CDR3 nucleotides: TGTGCCAGCAGCCCGGGCGGGTCTTCCTACGAGCAGTACTTC. It is translated as CASSPGGSSYEQYF.

In this sample, this clone turned up once. The V call is TRBV7-9, the J call TRBJ1-4, with a tentative D call TRBD1 (6 bases). The CDR3 totals 15 residues. From germline, CDR1 is SEHNR and CDR2 FQNEAQ (reference sequence). V was pared by 3 bases and J by 7 bases, with 15 bases between. CDR3 in amino acids: CASSFIQGVGEKLFF. The CDR3 DNA reads as TGTGCCAGCAGCTTTATACAGGGCGTGGGTGAAAAACTGTTTTTT.

The V call is TRBV5-1, the J call TRBJ2-1, with a weak D call TRBD2 (6 bases). The germline CDR1 and CDR2 sequences are SGHRS and YFSETQ. With 0 bases removed from V and 7 bases from J, the gap between germline ends came to 8 bases. CDR3 size: 13 residues. CDR3 sequence (DNA): TGCGCCAGCAGCTTGGGCGGGGAGAATGAGCAGTTCTTC. It codes for CASSLGGENEQFF.

This clone was observed a single time. The V and J genes are TRBV7-2 and TRBJ2-5; 7 nucleotides agree with TRBD1. The CDR3 consists of 15 residues. CDR1 and CDR2 (germline): SGHTA, FQGNSA. V dropped 6 bases and J dropped 2; count of bases not matched to a gene: 9. CDR3 in amino acids: CASRRQGAPQETQYF. Written as DNA, the CDR3 is TGTGCCAGCAGAAGACAGGGCGCACCTCAAGAGACCCAGTACTTC.

The genes are TRBV6-1 and TRBJ2-3, with TRBD1 identical over 7 bases. V shed 4 bases, J shed 3 bases, and the junction held 7 bases outside the gene matches. The CDR3 has 15 residues. Germline V gene lookup returns CDR1 MNHNS and CDR2 SASEGT. Written as DNA, the CDR3 is TGTGCCAGCAGTGTGACAGGGCTGGGGACAGATACGCAGTATTTT. This translates into CASSVTGLGTDTQYF.